Below, 18 T cell receptor beta chains from the same sample are listed, as sequenced in a study of blood T cell repertoires in COVID-19. TCRdb keeps only in-frame clones here, not all; method: immunoSEQ multiplex PCR. This table has 72,000 or so clones, approximately 89% appearing once. The specimen was peripheral blood. Every receptor here comes from a man aged 55-75 years with acute or convalescent COVID-19.

This clone appeared a few times. The J gene is TRBJ1-1, the V gene TRBV5-4, with 9 bases identical to TRBD1. Germline V gives CDR1 SGHNT, CDR2 YYREEE (reference sequence). The CDR3 has 13 amino acids. With 0 bases clipped from V and 7 bases from J, the junction kept 1 base outside the gene matches. CDR3 coding DNA: TGTGCCAGCAGCTTGGCGGGACAGGGTGAAGCTTTCTTT. Translating gives CASSLAGQGEAFF. The full variable domain, in which reference TRBV5-4 and TRBJ1-1 provide the parts outside the CDR3, is ETGVTQSPTHLIKTRGQQVTLRCSSQSGHNTVSWYQQALGQGPQFIFQYYREEENGRGNFPPRFSGLQFPNYSSELNVNALELDDSALYLCASSLAGQGEAFFGQGTRLTVV.

The chain links TRBV19 to TRBJ2-7; TRBD1 matches at 7 bases. V dropped 5 bases and J dropped 1; count of bases not matched to a gene: 5. The CDR3 loop spans 14 amino acids. CDR1 and CDR2 from the germline V gene are LNHDA and SQIVND (reference sequence). For the CDR3, the DNA is TGTGCCAGTAGTCCCAGGGGGTGGTCCTACGAGCAGTACTTC. Translation gives CASSPRGWSYEQYF.

The V and J genes are TRBV27 and TRBJ2-3; TRBD2 matches 8 bases. The CDR3 loop spans 17 amino acids. The trim removed 2 bases at V and 2 bases at J, leaving 9 bases unmatched. Germline CDR1 reads MNHEY; CDR2 reads SMNVEV (reference sequence). The chain's CDR3 is CASSLGQRGPNTDTQYF. In DNA form, the CDR3 reads TGTGCCAGCAGTTTAGGGCAGCGGGGGCCTAACACAGATACGCAGTATTTT.

The genes are TRBV9 and TRBJ1-3, with D tentatively TRBD1 (6 bases). V lost 3 bases and J 4 bases, leaving 11 bases between the germline ends. The CDR3 loop spans 14 amino acids. CDR1 and CDR2 (germline): SGDLS, YYNGEE. The CDR3 region is CASSGTGTGNTIYF. CDR3 bases: TGTGCCAGCAGCGGCACAGGGACGGGAAACACCATATATTTT. The whole variable domain, filled in from reference TRBV9 and TRBJ1-3, reads DSGVTQTPKHLITATGQRVTLRCSPRSGDLSVYWYQQSLDQGLQFLIQYYNGEERAKGNILERFSAQQFPDLHSELNLSSLELGDSALYFCASSGTGTGNTIYFGEGSWLTVV.

The chain uses TRBV5-4 and TRBJ1-1; TRBD1 might be the D (5 bases). Deletions cut 4 bases from V and 3 bases from J, with 16 bases between. The CDR3 contains 15 residues. The V gene's germline CDR1 is SGHNT and CDR2 YYREEE (reference sequence). CDR3 protein: CASSTEQAWYTEAFF. The CDR3 nucleotides are TGTGCCAGCAGCACCGAACAGGCCTGGTACACTGAAGCTTTCTTT.

This clone appeared a few times. The V gene is TRBV28, the J gene TRBJ1-5; D ambiguous. Trimming removed 1 base from V and 3 bases from J, with 13 bases in between. The CDR3 is 16 residues long. CDR1 is MDHEN and CDR2 is SYDVKM in the germline V gene. The CDR3: CASSLFPFEVNQPQHF. Written as DNA, the CDR3 is TGTGCCAGCAGTTTATTCCCCTTTGAGGTCAATCAGCCCCAGCATTTT.

V and J are TRBV5-1 and TRBJ2-3; 8 bases match TRBD1. CDR1 and CDR2 (germline): SGHRS, YFSETQ. V was clipped by 0 bases and J by 6 bases; unmatched bases: 3. The CDR3 extends over 14 amino acids. The CDR3 reads CASSLERQGDTQYF. CDR3 nucleotides: TGCGCCAGCAGCTTGGAACGACAGGGGGATACGCAGTATTTT.

This chain joins TRBV13 and TRBJ2-4, with a weak D call TRBD1 (5 bases). Trimming cost V 4 bases and J 4 bases, with 17 bases left between them. CDR1 and CDR2 from the germline V gene are PRHDT and FYEKMQ (reference sequence). The CDR3 contains 16 residues. CDR3 in DNA: TGTGCCAGCAGCTCCCGACAGACTGGGGCTAAAAACATTCAGTACTTC. This codes for CASSSRQTGAKNIQYF.

CDR3 amino acids: CAISAVLGSGGVHEQYF. The CDR3 region has the DNA TGTGCCATCAGCGCAGTGTTAGGTAGCGGGGGGGTCCACGAGCAGTACTTC. The chain recombines TRBV10-3 with TRBJ2-7, with TRBD2 identical over 11 bases. This CDR3 has 17 amino acids. The junction had 15 bases not matched to a gene; V was cut back by 6 bases and J by 5 bases. Germline V gene data show CDR1 as ENHRY and CDR2 as SYGVKD.

V and J are TRBV12-5 and TRBJ1-5; tentatively, D is TRBD1 (6 bases). CDR1 and CDR2 (germline): LGHNT, FRNRAP. Trimming left V 3 bases short and J 3 bases short, with 9 bases between. This CDR3 is 14 amino acids long. The CDR3 region has the DNA TGTGCTAGTGGTTTTTGGGACAACAATCAGCCCCAGCATTTT. Its translation is CASGFWDNNQPQHF.

This sequence joins TRBV11-2 and TRBJ2-7, with D unresolved. Germline V gene sequence: CDR1 SGHAT, CDR2 FQNNGV. With 5 bases removed from V and 2 bases from J, the gap between germline ends came to 16 bases. There are 15 residues in the CDR3. CDR3 sequence (DNA): TGTGCCAGCAGCCCCCGAGGCATTAACCCCTACGAGCAGTACTTC. Translated, it gives CASSPRGINPYEQYF.

This clone appeared a few times. This chain uses TRBV6-1 with TRBJ1-4; TRBD1 matches at 8 bases. The CDR3 spans 18 residues. Germline V CDR1 and CDR2: MNHNS, SASEGT. Losses at the gene ends were 0 bases for V and 7 bases for J; bases not matched to a gene: 13. The DNA of the CDR3 is TGTGCCAGCAGTGAAGCACCGGGATACAGGGGGAGAGGTGAAAAACTGTTTTTT. Protein product: CASSEAPGYRGRGEKLFF.

V and J are TRBV3-1 (or the pseudogene TRBV3-2) and TRBJ1-4; D not resolved. The CDR3 totals 17 residues. V dropped 4 bases and J dropped 5 bases, with 20 bases sitting between them. CDR1 is LGHDT and CDR2 is YNNKEL in the germline V gene (reference sequence). The CDR3 bases are TGTGCCAGCAGCCCCCACTCTTTCGGGAGTGCAAATGAAAAACTGTTTTTT. This encodes CASSPHSFGSANEKLFF.

The chain uses TRBV5-1 and TRBJ1-1, with a possible D match to TRBD1 (6 bases). The germline V gene has CDR1 SGHRS and CDR2 YFSETQ. The CDR3 consists of 15 residues. V was shortened by 4 bases and J by 3 bases, with 16 bases between the two germline ends. For the CDR3, the DNA is TGCGCCAGCAGCACTTTACAGGGACCCTACACTGAAGCTTTCTTT. Translating gives CASSTLQGPYTEAFF.

A few counts support this clone. The chain has TRBV19 and TRBJ1-2, with D possibly TRBD1 on 5 matching bases. The germline V gene encodes CDR1 LNHDA and CDR2 SQIVND (reference sequence). This CDR3 has 14 amino acids. V was clipped by 7 bases and J by 8 bases, with 20 bases between them. In DNA form, the CDR3 reads TGTGCCAGTATGCACCCAGGTAGGGGTGGAGGCTACACCTTC. Translating it yields CASMHPGRGGGYTF.

The chain uses TRBV15 and TRBJ2-1; TRBD2 is a possible D gene (5 bases). The CDR3 has 12 residues. CDR1 and CDR2 from the germline V gene are LNHNV and YYDKDF (reference sequence). V was pared by 3 bases and J by 10 bases, with 10 bases between. CDR3 DNA: TGTGCCACCAGCAGGTTAACGGGGGAGCAGTTCTTC. This sequence encodes CATSRLTGEQFF.

The chain uses TRBV15 and TRBJ2-7; D is undetermined. Germline values: CDR1 LNHNV, CDR2 YYDKDF (reference sequence). CDR3 length equals 15 residues. With 0 bases removed from V and 0 bases from J, the gap between germline ends came to 9 bases. CDR3 in amino acids: CATSRENVGSYEQYF. CDR3 nucleotides: TGTGCCACCAGCAGAGAAAATGTCGGCTCCTACGAGCAGTACTTC.

In this sample, this clone turned up once. The chain joins TRBV12-3 or TRBV12-4 to TRBJ1-4, with D possibly being TRBD1 (5 bases). The CDR3 length is 13 residues. V lost 7 bases and J lost 8, with 14 bases in between. CDR3 loop: CASTPGGGEKLFF. CDR3 nucleotides: TGTGCCAGCACCCCGGGCGGGGGGGAAAAACTGTTTTTT.